This T cell receptor beta chain was observed in a study of shared clonotypes between healthy human individuals. Study-level results: Larger richness was generally estimated for naive than memory subsets. The generation probabilities recorded for non-shared clonotypes fell below those of clonotypes shared by all four donors.

As to this clone: Its antigen is not known.

Germline values: CDR1 KGHSH, CDR2 LQKENI. The V gene end was trimmed by 5 bases and the J gene end by 3 bases; junction bases not matched to a gene: 4. This CDR3 is 14 amino acids long. Profiling relied on immunoSEQ multiplex PCR, and the TCRdb table lists in-frame clones only, not all of them. The sample holds 1 million to 1.3 million clones, around 78% seen once. CD45RA+ naive and CD45RA-negative memory subsets were separated from CD4+ cells. This sequence joins TRBV18 and TRBJ1-5, with TRBD1 identical over 7 bases. The TCR originated in a man aged 18-30 years in good health. Some clones in this sample may be carry-over from other donors' samples. Specimen: memory CD4+ T cells from PBMCs. Subset meaning: CD45RA-negative fraction. The CDR3: CASSGDRVNQPQHF. The CDR3 coding sequence is TGTGCCAGCTCAGGTGACAGGGTCAATCAGCCCCAGCATTTT.